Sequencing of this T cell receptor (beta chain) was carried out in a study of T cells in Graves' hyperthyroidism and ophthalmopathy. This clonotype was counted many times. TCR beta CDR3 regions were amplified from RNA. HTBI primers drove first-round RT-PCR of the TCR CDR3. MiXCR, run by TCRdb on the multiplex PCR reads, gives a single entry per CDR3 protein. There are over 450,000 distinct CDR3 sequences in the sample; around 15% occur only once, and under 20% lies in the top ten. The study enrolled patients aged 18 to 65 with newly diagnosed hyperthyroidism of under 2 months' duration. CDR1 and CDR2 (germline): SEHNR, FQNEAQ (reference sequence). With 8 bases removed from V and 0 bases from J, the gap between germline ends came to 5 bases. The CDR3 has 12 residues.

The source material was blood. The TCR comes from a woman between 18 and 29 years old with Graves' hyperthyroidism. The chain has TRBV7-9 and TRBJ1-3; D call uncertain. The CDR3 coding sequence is TGTGCCAGCGCAGGCTCTGGAAACACCATATATTTT. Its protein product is CASAGSGNTIYF. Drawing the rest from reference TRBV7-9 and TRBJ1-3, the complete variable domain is DTGVSQNPRHKITKRGQNVTFRCDPISEHNRLYWYRQTLGQGPEFLTYFQNEAQLEKSRLLSDRFSAERPKGSFSTLEIQRTEQGDSAMYLCASAGSGNTIYFGEGSWLTVV.